The present T cell receptor (beta chain) was sequenced within a study of blood T cell repertoires in COVID-19. Across the study: PBMCs, B-cell-depleted T cells, or T cells were the source of the cDNA or gDNA that made up the material.

How the authors handled the data: From reference gene primer amplification, estimates of nucleated cell counts were derived. Method: immunoSEQ multiplex PCR; TCRdb's copy keeps in-frame clones and lacks some. V and J calls and clone size follow that table, whereas D and trimming were derived from the DNA. The data show about 38,000 clones, roughly 89% seen once. The trim removed 3 bases at V and 7 bases at J, leaving 6 bases unmatched. Germline lookup yields CDR1 SGHRS and CDR2 YFSETQ. The CDR3 runs 14 residues. Sequences were obtained from peripheral blood. This chain uses TRBV5-1 with TRBJ2-4; 8 bases fit TRBD2. This clonotype was sampled from a human donor in a cohort sampled during active COVID-19. The DNA for the CDR3 is TGCGCCAGCAGCTCGGGGGGGCCAAGCAACATTCAGTACTTC. Its translation is CASSSGGPSNIQYF.